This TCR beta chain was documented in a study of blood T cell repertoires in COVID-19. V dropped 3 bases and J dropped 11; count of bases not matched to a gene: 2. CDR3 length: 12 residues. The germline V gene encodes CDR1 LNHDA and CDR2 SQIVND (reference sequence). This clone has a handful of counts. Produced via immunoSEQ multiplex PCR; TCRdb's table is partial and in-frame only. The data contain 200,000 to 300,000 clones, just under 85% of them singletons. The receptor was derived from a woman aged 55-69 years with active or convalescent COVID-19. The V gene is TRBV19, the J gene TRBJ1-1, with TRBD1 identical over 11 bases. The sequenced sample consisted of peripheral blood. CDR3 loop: CASSMDRGPAFF. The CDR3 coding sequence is TGTGCCAGTAGTATGGACAGGGGGCCGGCTTTCTTT.